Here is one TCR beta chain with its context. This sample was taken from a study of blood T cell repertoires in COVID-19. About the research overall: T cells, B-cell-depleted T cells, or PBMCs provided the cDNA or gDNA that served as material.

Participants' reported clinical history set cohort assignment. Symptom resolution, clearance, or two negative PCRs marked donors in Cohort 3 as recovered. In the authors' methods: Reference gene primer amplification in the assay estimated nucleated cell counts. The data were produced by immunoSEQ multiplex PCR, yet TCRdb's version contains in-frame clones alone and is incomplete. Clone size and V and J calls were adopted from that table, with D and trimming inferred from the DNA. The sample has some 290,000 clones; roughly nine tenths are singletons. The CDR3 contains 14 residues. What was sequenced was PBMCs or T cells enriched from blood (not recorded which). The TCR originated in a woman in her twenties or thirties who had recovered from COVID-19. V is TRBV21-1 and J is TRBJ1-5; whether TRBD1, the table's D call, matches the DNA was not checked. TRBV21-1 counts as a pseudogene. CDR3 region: CARKGHLSNQPQHF. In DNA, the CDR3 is TGTGCCAGGAAGGGACACCTTAGCAATCAGCCCCAGCATTTT.